These 20 T cell receptor beta chains originate from one sample sequenced in a study of OX40 agonist ivuxolimab in advanced cancers. Sequencing used immunoSEQ multiplex PCR; TCRdb keeps in-frame clones, though not all of them. This sample has 83,000 or so clones; under 90% occur once, and the top ten carry approximately 1.5%. The sample was CD4+ or CD8+ T cells sorted from blood, taken in a trial of the OX40 agonist ivuxolimab. The receptors here all came from an adult with an advanced solid tumor such as melanoma, head and neck, liver or kidney cancer.

This sequence joins TRBV5-1 and TRBJ2-7, with D unclear. Trimming took 4 bases from V and 4 from J, leaving 9 bases between them. Germline assignment: CDR1 SGHRS and CDR2 YFSETQ. CDR3 length: 12 residues. As DNA, the CDR3 is TGCGCCAGCAGCCTGGACCAGTACGAGCAGTACTTC. It translates to CASSLDQYEQYF. Full variable domain (rest looked up from reference TRBV5-1 and TRBJ2-7): KAGVTQTPRYLIKTRGQQVTLSCSPISGHRSVSWYQQTPGQGLQFLFEYFSETQRNKGNFPGRFSGRQFSNSRSEMNVSTLELGDSALYLCASSLDQYEQYFGPGTRLTVT.

V is TRBV18 and J is TRBJ2-7, with D possibly being TRBD1 or TRBD2 (5 bases each). V was clipped by 5 bases and J by 2 bases, with 13 bases between them. CDR3 length: 14 residues. CDR1 KGHSH and CDR2 LQKENI come from the germline V gene. The CDR3 region is CASSSRDGTYEQYF. The CDR3 DNA reads TGTGCCAGCTCATCCCGGGACGGAACCTACGAGCAGTACTTC.

The chain joins TRBV28 to TRBJ1-4; 8 bases fit TRBD1. Germline CDR1 reads MDHEN; CDR2 reads SYDVKM. CDR3 length: 14 residues. The ends lost 6 bases at V and 8 bases at J; junction bases unmatched: 8. This chain's CDR3 is CASRPQGAGEKLFF. In nucleotides, the CDR3 is TGTGCCAGCAGGCCTCAGGGGGCTGGGGAAAAACTGTTTTTT.

This clone was counted a single time. The chain couples TRBV20-1 to TRBJ1-2; 7 bases are shared with TRBD1. The length of the CDR3 is 11 residues. Per germline, CDR1 DFQATT and CDR2 SNEGSKA (reference sequence). The junction had 9 bases not matched to a gene; V was cut back by 3 bases and J by 14 bases. The CDR3 sequence is CSASDLDRETF. In DNA form, the CDR3 reads TGCAGTGCTAGCGACCTAGACAGGGAAACCTTC.

A single count supports this clone. The chain employs TRBV29-1 and TRBJ1-1, with D possibly being TRBD1 (6 bases). CDR3 length equals 13 residues. V shed 3 bases and J shed 0 bases, with 8 bases lying between them. Germline V lookup: CDR1 SQVTM, CDR2 ANQGSEA. The DNA for the CDR3 is TGCAGCGTTGAGGGACACGTGAACACTGAAGCTTTCTTT. Protein product: CSVEGHVNTEAFF. Combining the CDR3 with reference TRBV29-1 and TRBJ1-1 gives the whole variable domain SAVISQKPSRDICQRGTSLTIQCQVDSQVTMMFWYRQQPGQSLTLIATANQGSEATYESGFVIDKFPISRPNLTFSTLTVSNMSPEDSSIYLCSVEGHVNTEAFFGQGTRLTVV.

The chain's CDR3 is CASSLARGASGTDTQYF. The CDR3 DNA sequence: TGCGCCAGCAGCTTGGCCAGGGGGGCGTCAGGTACAGATACGCAGTATTTT. The V and J genes are TRBV5-1 and TRBJ2-3, with D possibly matching TRBD1 (7 bases). The CDR3 is made up of 17 amino acids. V was clipped by 0 bases and J by 3 bases, with 17 bases between them. Germline V gene data show CDR1 as SGHRS and CDR2 as YFSETQ.

Only a few counts were recorded for this clone. The chain links TRBV5-4 to TRBJ1-6, with 9 bases aligning to TRBD1. With 2 bases clipped from V and 0 bases from J, the junction kept 12 bases outside the gene matches. CDR1 is SGHNT and CDR2 is YYREEE in the germline V gene (reference sequence). This CDR3 has 20 residues. CDR3: CASSFQPGQGRGSYNSPLHF. The CDR3 region has the DNA TGTGCCAGCAGCTTTCAACCGGGACAGGGTAGGGGCTCCTATAATTCACCCCTCCACTTT.

V usage is TRBV28 and J usage is TRBJ1-5, with TRBD1 matching 11 bases. With 6 bases clipped from V and 6 bases from J, the junction kept 4 bases outside the gene matches. The CDR3 is made up of 14 amino acids. The germline CDR1 and CDR2 sequences are MDHEN and SYDVKM. The DNA of the CDR3 is TGTGCCAGCAGCGAGGGACAGGGGGTTCAGCCCCAGCATTTT. Translating it yields CASSEGQGVQPQHF.

The chain has TRBV6-1 and TRBJ2-1; 7 positions agree with TRBD1. Germline CDR1 MNHNS, CDR2 SASEGT. Losses at the gene ends were 11 bases for V and 7 bases for J; bases not matched to a gene: 14. There are 14 residues in the CDR3. The CDR3 sequence: CAARQGSLRNEQFF. CDR3 bases: TGTGCCGCCAGACAGGGAAGCCTTCGGAATGAGCAGTTCTTC.

The DNA of the CDR3 is TGTGCCAGCAGTTACCTCCAGGGCAGTCGAGAGACCCAGTACTTC. Protein sequence: CASSYLQGSRETQYF. This chain uses TRBV6-5 with TRBJ2-5; TRBD1 might be the D (5 bases). Looked up from germline, CDR1 is MNHEY and CDR2 is SVGAGI. V shed 2 bases and J shed 4 bases, with 14 bases lying between them. The CDR3 totals 15 residues.

This clone was detected once. The chain recombines TRBV18 with TRBJ1-2; weak D call: TRBD1 (5 bases). Trimming removed 1 base from V and 8 bases from J, with 17 bases in between. There are 15 residues in the CDR3. Germline CDR1 is KGHSH and CDR2 is LQKENI. The CDR3 sequence is CASSPQGRETTGYTF. The CDR3 DNA follows: TGTGCCAGCTCACCACAGGGCAGGGAAACTACAGGCTACACCTTC.

CDR3 protein: CSGSEGPYGYTF. The CDR3 region has the DNA TGCAGCGGCTCGGAAGGTCCCTATGGCTACACCTTC. The chain has TRBV29-1 and TRBJ1-2; D is unresolved. The CDR3 extends over 12 amino acids. Deletions cut 7 bases from V and 4 bases from J, with 13 bases between. Germline V gives CDR1 SQVTM, CDR2 ANQGSEA.

The rearrangement links TRBV19 to TRBJ1-4, with D perhaps matching TRBD1 (5 bases). Per germline, CDR1 LNHDA and CDR2 SQIVND (reference sequence). CDR3 size: 14 residues. Trimming cost V 6 bases and J 4 bases, with 12 bases left between them. The CDR3 coding sequence is TGTGCCAGTAGGCAGGGCGATAATAATGAAAAACTGTTTTTT. Protein product: CASRQGDNNEKLFF.

The chain combines TRBV7-2 with TRBJ2-7; D might be TRBD1 (8 bases). CDR3 length equals 14 residues. Trimming shortened V by 5 bases and J by 3 bases, and 14 bases separated the two germline ends. Germline values: CDR1 SGHTA, CDR2 FQGNSA. For the CDR3, the DNA is TGTGCCAGCAGCCCACAGGGGGGGGACTACGAGCAGTACTTC. Translation: CASSPQGGDYEQYF.

V usage is TRBV19 and J usage is TRBJ2-1; D unclear. The germline CDR1 and CDR2 sequences are LNHDA and SQIVND (reference sequence). The V gene lost 5 bases and the J gene lost 3 bases, with 8 bases spanning the gap. The CDR3 covers 13 residues. The CDR3 loop is CASSVPNYNEQFF. CDR3 coding DNA: TGTGCCAGTAGTGTGCCAAACTACAATGAGCAGTTCTTC. The full variable domain, with the rest looked up from reference TRBV19 and TRBJ2-1, is DGGITQSPKYLFRKEGQNVTLSCEQNLNHDAMYWYRQDPGQGLRLIYYSQIVNDFQKGDIAEGYSVSREKKESFPLTVTSAQKNPTAFYLCASSVPNYNEQFFGPGTRLTVL.

The sample holds a few counts of this clone. The chain combines TRBV5-1 with TRBJ2-1; perhaps TRBD2 as D (6 bases). This CDR3 contains 14 residues. Germline CDR1 is SGHRS and CDR2 is YFSETQ. Trimming stripped 4 bases from V and 7 bases from J, with 15 bases between. DNA for the CDR3: TGCGCCAGCAGCACCCGAGGTGGGGGGAATGAGCAGTTCTTC. As protein: CASSTRGGGNEQFF. The variable domain in full, with the rest retrieved from reference TRBV5-1 and TRBJ2-1, is KAGVTQTPRYLIKTRGQQVTLSCSPISGHRSVSWYQQTPGQGLQFLFEYFSETQRNKGNFPGRFSGRQFSNSRSEMNVSTLELGDSALYLCASSTRGGGNEQFFGPGTRLTVL.

The chain joins TRBV4-1 to TRBJ2-5; 16 bases are a match to TRBD2. The CDR3 is 18 amino acids. Trimming took 3 bases from V and 5 from J; bases not matched to a gene: 9. Germline lookup yields CDR1 MGHRA and CDR2 YSYEKL. The CDR3 reads CASSHGTSGGAGEETQYF. The DNA of the CDR3 is TGCGCCAGCAGCCACGGGACTAGCGGGGGGGCCGGGGAGGAGACCCAGTACTTC.

The chain uses TRBV19 and TRBJ1-1; no firm D call. The germline V gene has CDR1 LNHDA and CDR2 SQIVND (reference sequence). The ends were cut back, 2 bases at V and 1 base at J, with 11 bases in the middle. The CDR3 consists of 15 residues. The DNA of the CDR3 is TGTGCCAGTAGTATAAGCGCAGAGTCGAACACTGAAGCTTTCTTT. Its translation is CASSISAESNTEAFF.

This clone occurred a few times. The rearrangement joins TRBV2 to TRBJ1-4; possibly TRBD1 for D (5 bases). Trimming removed 5 bases at V and 7 bases at J, with 11 bases between. CDR1 is SNHLY, CDR2 FYNNEI, per germline. The CDR3 sequence is 13 residues long. The CDR3 reads CASSRGAGEKLFF. The CDR3 DNA reads TGTGCCAGCAGTAGAGGGGCTGGTGAAAAACTGTTTTTT.

The chain uses TRBV5-1 and TRBJ2-1; 12 nucleotides line up with TRBD2. The ends lost 6 bases at V and 8 bases at J; junction bases unmatched: 18. Germline values: CDR1 SGHRS, CDR2 YFSETQ. The CDR3 runs to 18 residues. The CDR3 sequence is CASTPGELAGGLLDEQFF. The CDR3 DNA is TGCGCCAGCACCCCTGGGGAACTAGCGGGGGGACTATTAGATGAGCAGTTCTTC.